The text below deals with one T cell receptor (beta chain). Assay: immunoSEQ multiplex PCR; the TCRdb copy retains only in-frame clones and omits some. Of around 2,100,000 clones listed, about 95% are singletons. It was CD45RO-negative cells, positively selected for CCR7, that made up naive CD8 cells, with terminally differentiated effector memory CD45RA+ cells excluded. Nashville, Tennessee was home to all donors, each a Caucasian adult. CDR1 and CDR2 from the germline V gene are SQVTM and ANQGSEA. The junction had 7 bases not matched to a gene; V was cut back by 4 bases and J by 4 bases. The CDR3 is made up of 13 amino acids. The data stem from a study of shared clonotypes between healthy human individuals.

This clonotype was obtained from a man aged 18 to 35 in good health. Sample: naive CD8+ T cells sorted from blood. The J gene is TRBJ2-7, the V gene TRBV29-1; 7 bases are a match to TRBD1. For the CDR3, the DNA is TGCAGCGTTGGTGAGGGGGCTGGGTACGAGCAGTACTTC. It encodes CSVGEGAGYEQYF.